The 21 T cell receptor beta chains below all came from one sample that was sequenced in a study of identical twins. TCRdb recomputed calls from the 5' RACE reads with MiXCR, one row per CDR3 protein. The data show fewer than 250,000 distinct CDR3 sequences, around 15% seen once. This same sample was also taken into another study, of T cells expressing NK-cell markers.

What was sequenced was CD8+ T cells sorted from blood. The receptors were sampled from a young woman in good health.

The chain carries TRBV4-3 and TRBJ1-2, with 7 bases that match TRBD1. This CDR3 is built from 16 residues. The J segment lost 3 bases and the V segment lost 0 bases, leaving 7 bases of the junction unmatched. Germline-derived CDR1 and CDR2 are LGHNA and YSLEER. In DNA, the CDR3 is TGCGCCAGCAGCCAAGATACGACAGGGCTGTACTATGGCTACACCTTC. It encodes CASSQDTTGLYYGYTF.

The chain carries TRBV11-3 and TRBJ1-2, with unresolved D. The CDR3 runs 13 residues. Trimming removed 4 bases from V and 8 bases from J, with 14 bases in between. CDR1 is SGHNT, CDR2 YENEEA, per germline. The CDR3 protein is CASSSRDDLGYTF. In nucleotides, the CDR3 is TGTGCCAGCAGCTCCCGGGATGACTTGGGCTACACCTTC.

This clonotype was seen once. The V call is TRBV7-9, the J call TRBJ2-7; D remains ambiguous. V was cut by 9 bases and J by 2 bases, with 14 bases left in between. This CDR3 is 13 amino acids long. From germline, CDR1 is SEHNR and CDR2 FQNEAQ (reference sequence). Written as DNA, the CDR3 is TGTGCCAGGGGCCCCGGGCTCCCCTACGAGCAGTACTTC. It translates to CARGPGLPYEQYF.

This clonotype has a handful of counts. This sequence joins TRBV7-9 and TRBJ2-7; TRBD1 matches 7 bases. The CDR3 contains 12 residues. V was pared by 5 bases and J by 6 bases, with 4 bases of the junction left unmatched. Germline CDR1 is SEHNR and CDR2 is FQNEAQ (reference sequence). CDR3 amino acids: CASSADRAEQYF. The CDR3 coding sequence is TGTGCCAGCAGCGCTGACAGGGCCGAGCAGTACTTC.

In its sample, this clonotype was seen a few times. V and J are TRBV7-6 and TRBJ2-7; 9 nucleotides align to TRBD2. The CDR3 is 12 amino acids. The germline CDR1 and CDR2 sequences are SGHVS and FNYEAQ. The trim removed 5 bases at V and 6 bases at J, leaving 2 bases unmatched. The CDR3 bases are TGTGCCAGCAGCCAACTAGCGGGCGAGCAGTACTTC. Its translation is CASSQLAGEQYF.

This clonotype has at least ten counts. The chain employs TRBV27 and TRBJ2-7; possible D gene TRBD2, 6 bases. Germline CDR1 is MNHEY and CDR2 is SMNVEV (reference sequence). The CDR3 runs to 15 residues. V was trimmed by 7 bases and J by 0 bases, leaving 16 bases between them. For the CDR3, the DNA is TGTGCCAGCACCCTGGGAGGTGCCGACTCCTACGAGCAGTACTTC. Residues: CASTLGGADSYEQYF.

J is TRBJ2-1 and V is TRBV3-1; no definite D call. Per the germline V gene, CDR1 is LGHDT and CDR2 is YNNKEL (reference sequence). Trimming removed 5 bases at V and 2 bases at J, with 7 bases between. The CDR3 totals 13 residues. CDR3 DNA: TGTGCCAGCAGCACCGACGCCTACAATGAGCAGTTCTTC. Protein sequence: CASSTDAYNEQFF.

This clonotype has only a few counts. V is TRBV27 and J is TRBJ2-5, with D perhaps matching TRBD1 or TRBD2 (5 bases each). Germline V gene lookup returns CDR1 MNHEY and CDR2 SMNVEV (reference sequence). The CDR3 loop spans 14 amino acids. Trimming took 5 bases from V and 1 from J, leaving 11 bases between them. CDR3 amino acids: CASSEGHLQETQYF. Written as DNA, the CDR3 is TGTGCCAGCAGTGAGGGGCACCTCCAAGAGACCCAGTACTTC.

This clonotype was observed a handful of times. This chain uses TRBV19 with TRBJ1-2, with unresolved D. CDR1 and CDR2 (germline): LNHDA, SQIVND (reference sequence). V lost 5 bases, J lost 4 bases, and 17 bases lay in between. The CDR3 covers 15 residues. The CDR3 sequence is CASSPRQEGSYGYTF. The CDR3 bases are TGTGCCAGTAGTCCCCGGCAGGAGGGATCCTATGGCTACACCTTC. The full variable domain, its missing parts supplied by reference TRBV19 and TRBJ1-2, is DGGITQSPKYLFRKEGQNVTLSCEQNLNHDAMYWYRQDPGQGLRLIYYSQIVNDFQKGDIAEGYSVSREKKESFPLTVTSAQKNPTAFYLCASSPRQEGSYGYTFGSGTRLTVV.

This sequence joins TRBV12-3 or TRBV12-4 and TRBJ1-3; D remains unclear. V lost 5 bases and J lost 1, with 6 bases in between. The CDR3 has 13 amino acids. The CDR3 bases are TGTGCCAGCAGTGTACCATCTGGAAACACCATATATTTT. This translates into CASSVPSGNTIYF.

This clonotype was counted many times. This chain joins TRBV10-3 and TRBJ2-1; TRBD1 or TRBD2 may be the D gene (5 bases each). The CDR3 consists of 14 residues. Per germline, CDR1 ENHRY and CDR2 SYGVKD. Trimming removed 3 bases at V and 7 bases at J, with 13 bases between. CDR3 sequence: CAISEGTTGNEQFF. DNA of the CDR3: TGTGCCATCAGTGAAGGGACCACGGGGAATGAGCAGTTCTTC.

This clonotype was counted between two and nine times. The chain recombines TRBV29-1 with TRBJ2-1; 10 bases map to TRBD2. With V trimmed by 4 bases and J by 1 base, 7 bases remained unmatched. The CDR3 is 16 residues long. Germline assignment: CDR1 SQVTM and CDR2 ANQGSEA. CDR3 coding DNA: TGCAGCGTTGTGCTAGCGGGGGTAGGGTCCTACAATGAGCAGTTCTTC. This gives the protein CSVVLAGVGSYNEQFF.

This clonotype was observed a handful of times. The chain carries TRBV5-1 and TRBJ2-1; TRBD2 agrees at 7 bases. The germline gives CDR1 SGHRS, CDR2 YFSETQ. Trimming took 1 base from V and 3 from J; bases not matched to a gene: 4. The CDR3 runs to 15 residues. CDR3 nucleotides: TGCGCCAGCAGCTTGAGCGGGGAGATCTACAATGAGCAGTTCTTC. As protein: CASSLSGEIYNEQFF.

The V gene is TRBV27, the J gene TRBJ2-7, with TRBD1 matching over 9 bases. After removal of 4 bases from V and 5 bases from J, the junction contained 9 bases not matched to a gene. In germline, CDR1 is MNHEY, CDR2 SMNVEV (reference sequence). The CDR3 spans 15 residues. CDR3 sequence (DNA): TGTGCCAGCAGTTCTGCCGGGACAGGGACGAACGAGCAGTACTTC. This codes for CASSSAGTGTNEQYF.

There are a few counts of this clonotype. CDR3 DNA: TGTGCCAGCAGTTTGGGTGTTTCTGGTTACGGCTACACCTTC. This translates into CASSLGVSGYGYTF. This chain links TRBV27 with TRBJ1-2; D not resolved. CDR1 MNHEY and CDR2 SMNVEV come from the germline V gene (reference sequence). V was shortened by 3 bases and J by 8 bases, with 16 bases between the two germline ends. The CDR3 spans 14 residues.

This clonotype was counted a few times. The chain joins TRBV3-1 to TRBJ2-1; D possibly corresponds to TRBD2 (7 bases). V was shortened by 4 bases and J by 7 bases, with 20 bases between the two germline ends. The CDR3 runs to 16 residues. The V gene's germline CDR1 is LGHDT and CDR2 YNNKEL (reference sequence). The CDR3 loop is CASSPKLKGGGNEQFF. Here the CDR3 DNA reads TGTGCCAGCAGCCCCAAACTCAAGGGGGGAGGGAATGAGCAGTTCTTC.

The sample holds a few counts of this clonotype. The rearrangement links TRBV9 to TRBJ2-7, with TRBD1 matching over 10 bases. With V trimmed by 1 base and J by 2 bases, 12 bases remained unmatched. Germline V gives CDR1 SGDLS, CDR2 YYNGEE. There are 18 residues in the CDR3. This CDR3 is CASSVKVAGQGPPYEQYF. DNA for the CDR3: TGTGCCAGCAGCGTAAAAGTTGCGGGACAGGGGCCGCCCTACGAGCAGTACTTC.

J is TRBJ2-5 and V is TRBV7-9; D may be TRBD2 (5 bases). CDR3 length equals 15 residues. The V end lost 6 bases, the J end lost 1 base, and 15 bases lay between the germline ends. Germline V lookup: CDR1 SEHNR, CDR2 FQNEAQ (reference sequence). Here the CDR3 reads CASRPTTSSQETQYF. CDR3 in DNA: TGTGCCAGCAGGCCTACCACTAGTTCCCAAGAGACCCAGTACTTC.

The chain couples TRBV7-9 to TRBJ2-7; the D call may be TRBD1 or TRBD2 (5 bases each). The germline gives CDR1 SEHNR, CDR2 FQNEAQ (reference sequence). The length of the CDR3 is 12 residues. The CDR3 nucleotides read TGTGCAACCGGGGCCTCCAACTACGAGCAGTACTTC. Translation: CATGASNYEQYF.

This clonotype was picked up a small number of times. The DNA for the CDR3 is TGTGCCAGCAGCGCCCGACTAGCGGGACGAGATACGCAGTATTTT. It yields the protein CASSARLAGRDTQYF. The V call is TRBV3-1, the J call TRBJ2-3; 11 positions agree with TRBD2. The V and J ends lost 5 bases and 5 bases, in that order; junction bases with no gene match: 6. CDR1 and CDR2 (germline): LGHDT, YNNKEL (reference sequence). The CDR3 is 15 residues long.

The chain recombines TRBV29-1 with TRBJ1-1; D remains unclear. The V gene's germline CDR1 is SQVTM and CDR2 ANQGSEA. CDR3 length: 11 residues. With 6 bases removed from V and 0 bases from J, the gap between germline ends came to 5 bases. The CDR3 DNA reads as TGCAGCGTCCTATTGAACACTGAAGCTTTCTTT. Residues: CSVLLNTEAFF.